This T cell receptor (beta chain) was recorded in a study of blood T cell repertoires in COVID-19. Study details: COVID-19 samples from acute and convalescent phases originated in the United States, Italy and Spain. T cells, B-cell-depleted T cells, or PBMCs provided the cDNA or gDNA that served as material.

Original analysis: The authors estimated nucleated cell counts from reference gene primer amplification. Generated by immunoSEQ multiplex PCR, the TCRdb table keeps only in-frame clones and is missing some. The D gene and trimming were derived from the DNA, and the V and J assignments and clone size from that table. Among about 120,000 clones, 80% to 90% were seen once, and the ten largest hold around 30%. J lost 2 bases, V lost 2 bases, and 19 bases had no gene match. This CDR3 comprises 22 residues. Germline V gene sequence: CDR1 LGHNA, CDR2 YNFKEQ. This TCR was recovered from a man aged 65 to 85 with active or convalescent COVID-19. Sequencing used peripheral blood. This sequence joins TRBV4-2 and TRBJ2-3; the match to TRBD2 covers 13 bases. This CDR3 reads CASSQKIRTDSGTSGITDTQYF. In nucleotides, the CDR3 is TGTGCCAGCAGCCAAAAAATTCGGACCGACTCTGGGACTAGCGGGATCACAGATACGCAGTATTTT.